A selection of T cell receptor beta chains follows, all from one sample in a study of CXCR3-negative and CXCR3-positive naive CD8 T cells. TCRdb reprocessed the 5' RACE reads and keeps a single row for each CDR3 protein, giving no DNA. Its clone listing holds over 45,000 distinct CDR3 sequences. Specimen: memory CD8+ T cells from blood. These receptors originate from a human donor in good health. Some clones in this sample may be carry-over from other donors' samples. The CDR3 runs from the conserved cysteine through the conserved F or W. Not all rows give a size; the values are once, few, many and, for expanded clones, a class.

v_call: TRBV20-1
cdr3_length: 15
clone_size: .
j_call: TRBJ1-6
cdr3_aa: CSAREVPGLGSPLHF

v_call: TRBV5-8
cdr3_length: 13
clone_size: .
j_call: TRBJ1-1
cdr3_aa: CASSFSLKAEAFF

v_call: TRBV9
cdr3_length: 17
clone_size: .
j_call: TRBJ2-1
cdr3_aa: CASSPDWGGSSYNEQFF

v_call: TRBV28
cdr3_length: 14
clone_size: .
j_call: TRBJ2-7
cdr3_aa: CASSLTGSGYEQYF

v_call: TRBV20-1
cdr3_length: 15
clone_size: .
j_call: TRBJ2-1
cdr3_aa: CSARDLVQGYNEQFF

v_call: TRBV7-6
cdr3_length: 14
clone_size: .
j_call: TRBJ2-5
cdr3_aa: CASSLLVQEETQYF

v_call: TRBV9
cdr3_length: 15
clone_size: .
j_call: TRBJ2-1
cdr3_aa: CASRAKGQGADEQFF

v_call: TRBV5-1
cdr3_length: 15
clone_size: .
j_call: TRBJ2-7
cdr3_aa: CASSPARGYPYEQYF

v_call: TRBV6-4
cdr3_length: 16
clone_size: .
j_call: TRBJ2-1
cdr3_aa: CASSVPTSGRFNEQFF

v_call: TRBV28
cdr3_length: 14
clone_size: .
j_call: TRBJ2-5
cdr3_aa: CASSLYRGQETQYF

v_call: TRBV29-1
cdr3_length: 15
clone_size: .
j_call: TRBJ2-5
cdr3_aa: CSVEDKTGPRETQYF

v_call: TRBV25-1
cdr3_length: 15
clone_size: .
j_call: TRBJ1-2
cdr3_aa: CASSEWVGTSDGYTF

v_call: TRBV3-1
cdr3_length: 16
clone_size: .
j_call: TRBJ2-7
cdr3_aa: CASSHKPGQGGYEQYF

v_call: TRBV27
cdr3_length: 14
clone_size: .
j_call: TRBJ2-1
cdr3_aa: CASSFGGSGNEQFF

v_call: TRBV19
cdr3_length: 13
clone_size: .
j_call: TRBJ1-2
cdr3_aa: CASSYGTGSGYTF

v_call: TRBV29-1
cdr3_length: 14
clone_size: .
j_call: TRBJ2-1
cdr3_aa: CSVRTGVPYNEQFF

v_call: TRBV28
cdr3_length: 12
clone_size: .
j_call: TRBJ2-7
cdr3_aa: CASTPGTGAEYF

v_call: TRBV12-3/TRBV12-4
cdr3_length: 14
clone_size: .
j_call: TRBJ1-1
cdr3_aa: CASSLGSRNTEAFF

v_call: TRBV29-1
cdr3_length: 15
clone_size: .
j_call: TRBJ2-1
cdr3_aa: CSVQRDRGGGNEQFF

v_call: TRBV20-1
cdr3_length: 11
clone_size: .
j_call: TRBJ1-5
cdr3_aa: CSASENQPQHF

v_call: TRBV29-1
cdr3_length: 16
clone_size: .
j_call: TRBJ2-2
cdr3_aa: CSVQGLAGANTGELFF

v_call: TRBV29-1
cdr3_length: 12
clone_size: .
j_call: TRBJ2-7
cdr3_aa: CSAGTAAYEQYF

v_call: TRBV7-6
cdr3_length: 16
clone_size: .
j_call: TRBJ1-2
cdr3_aa: CASSLNRPGVSYGYTF

v_call: TRBV6-4
cdr3_length: 14
clone_size: large
j_call: TRBJ2-2
cdr3_aa: CASSSQGQTGELFF

v_call: TRBV27
cdr3_length: 14
clone_size: .
j_call: TRBJ1-2
cdr3_aa: CASSPSGSNYGYTF

v_call: TRBV24-1
cdr3_length: 11
clone_size: .
j_call: TRBJ2-7
cdr3_aa: CATSQGNEQFF

v_call: TRBV5-1
cdr3_length: 15
clone_size: .
j_call: TRBJ2-7
cdr3_aa: CASSLVARQGNEQYF

v_call: TRBV5-5
cdr3_length: 15
clone_size: .
j_call: TRBJ1-5
cdr3_aa: CASSHGQAGTQPQHF

v_call: TRBV28
cdr3_length: 14
clone_size: .
j_call: TRBJ2-1
cdr3_aa: CASSLGRIYNEQFF

v_call: TRBV9
cdr3_length: 14
clone_size: .
j_call: TRBJ2-1
cdr3_aa: CASSVNGGYNEQFF

v_call: TRBV29-1
cdr3_length: 17
clone_size: .
j_call: TRBJ2-3
cdr3_aa: CSVEGTSGGARTDTQYF

v_call: TRBV12-5
cdr3_length: 12
clone_size: .
j_call: TRBJ1-2
cdr3_aa: CASGLVGGAFTF

v_call: TRBV29-1
cdr3_length: 14
clone_size: .
j_call: TRBJ2-1
cdr3_aa: CSVEDSGTGSEQFF

v_call: TRBV12-3/TRBV12-4
cdr3_length: 11
clone_size: .
j_call: TRBJ1-1
cdr3_aa: CASSPGIEAFF

v_call: TRBV12-3/TRBV12-4
cdr3_length: 16
clone_size: .
j_call: TRBJ2-1
cdr3_aa: CASLDGGRSSYNEQFF

v_call: TRBV29-1
cdr3_length: 13
clone_size: .
j_call: TRBJ1-1
cdr3_aa: CSARTGMNTEAFF

v_call: TRBV7-9
cdr3_length: 16
clone_size: .
j_call: TRBJ1-5
cdr3_aa: CASSGGPGQGYGPQHF

v_call: TRBV28
cdr3_length: 14
clone_size: .
j_call: TRBJ2-2
cdr3_aa: CASSDRVLTGELFF

v_call: TRBV29-1
cdr3_length: 12
clone_size: .
j_call: TRBJ2-7
cdr3_aa: CSVEGGPYEQYF

v_call: TRBV6-2/TRBV6-3
cdr3_length: 14
clone_size: medium-sized
j_call: TRBJ1-5
cdr3_aa: CASSRGTENQPQHF

v_call: TRBV6-4
cdr3_length: 15
clone_size: medium-sized
j_call: TRBJ1-2
cdr3_aa: CASSDSTRDSGGYTF

v_call: TRBV19
cdr3_length: 15
clone_size: .
j_call: TRBJ2-1
cdr3_aa: CASSINYSDLNEQFF

v_call: TRBV29-1
cdr3_length: 13
clone_size: .
j_call: TRBJ2-7
cdr3_aa: CSVEDGTGNEQYF

v_call: TRBV29-1
cdr3_length: 13
clone_size: .
j_call: TRBJ1-3
cdr3_aa: CSGQGVTGNTIYF

v_call: TRBV29-1
cdr3_length: 13
clone_size: .
j_call: TRBJ2-1
cdr3_aa: CSTDRGHYNEQFF

v_call: TRBV20-1
cdr3_length: 14
clone_size: .
j_call: TRBJ2-3
cdr3_aa: CSATLAGSTDTQYF

v_call: TRBV2
cdr3_length: 19
clone_size: .
j_call: TRBJ2-2
cdr3_aa: CASSEEYKWDIRRSGELFF

v_call: TRBV7-6
cdr3_length: 14
clone_size: .
j_call: TRBJ1-5
cdr3_aa: CASSLDQSNQPQHF

v_call: TRBV14
cdr3_length: 19
clone_size: .
j_call: TRBJ2-7
cdr3_aa: CASSPDWGRPAGGTYEQYF

v_call: TRBV29-1
cdr3_length: 13
clone_size: .
j_call: TRBJ1-2
cdr3_aa: CSVVAGGQKGYTF

v_call: TRBV12-3/TRBV12-4
cdr3_length: 14
clone_size: .
j_call: TRBJ1-1
cdr3_aa: CASRDRGGNTEAFF

v_call: TRBV19
cdr3_length: 16
clone_size: .
j_call: TRBJ2-3
cdr3_aa: CASNQPNRGGTDTQYF